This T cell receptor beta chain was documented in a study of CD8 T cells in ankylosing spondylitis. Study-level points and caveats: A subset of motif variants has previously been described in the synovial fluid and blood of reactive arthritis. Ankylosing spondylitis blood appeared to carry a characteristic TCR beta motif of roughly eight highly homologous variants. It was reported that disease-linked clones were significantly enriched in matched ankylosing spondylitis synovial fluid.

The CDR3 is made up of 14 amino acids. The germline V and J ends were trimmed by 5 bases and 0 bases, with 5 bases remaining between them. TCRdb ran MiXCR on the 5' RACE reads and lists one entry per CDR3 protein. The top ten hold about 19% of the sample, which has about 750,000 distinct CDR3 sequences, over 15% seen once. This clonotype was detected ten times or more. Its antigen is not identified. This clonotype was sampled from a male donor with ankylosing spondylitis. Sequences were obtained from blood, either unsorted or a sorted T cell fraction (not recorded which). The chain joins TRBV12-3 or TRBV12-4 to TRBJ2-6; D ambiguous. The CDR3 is CASSRYSGANVLTF. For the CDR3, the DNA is TGTGCCAGCAGTCGATACTCTGGGGCCAACGTCCTGACTTTC.